This entry is about one TCR beta chain. The CDR3 loop spans 14 amino acids. V was clipped by 3 bases and J by 8 bases; unmatched bases: 7. Germline V CDR1 and CDR2: SNHLY, FYNNEI. This sample was taken from a study of blood T cell repertoires in COVID-19. Study background: Samples representing acute and convalescent COVID-19 were sourced from the United States, Italy and Spain. Sources were T cells, B-cell-depleted T cells, or PBMCs; the material itself was cDNA or gDNA.

As originally analysed: Amplifying reference gene primers gave estimates of nucleated cell counts. The protocol was immunoSEQ multiplex PCR, while the TCRdb copy is restricted to in-frame clones and leaves out a portion. Clone size and the V and J calls come from that table; the DNA yielded D and trimming. The data contain approximately 15,000 clones, roughly 90% of them singletons. The sequence came from a man aged 50-59 years with active COVID-19. Specimen: peripheral blood. The genes are TRBV2 and TRBJ1-2, with 9 bases aligning to TRBD1. The CDR3 DNA is TGTGCCAGCAGTGATCCTAGGACAGGGGACGGCTACACCTTC. It encodes CASSDPRTGDGYTF.